This paragraph reports one TCR beta chain. Its antigen is not identified. Some clones are missing from TCRdb's copy, which holds only in-frame ones; the method was immunoSEQ multiplex PCR. This table has around 940,000 clones, over 60% appearing once. These data originate in a study of shared clonotypes between healthy human individuals. Study details: Per-donor plates numbered three CD4 naive, three CD4 memory, two CD8 naive and one CD8 memory. Findings of the study overall: The naive CD4 repertoires of several donors were compared, and around 5.1% of clonotypes were shared. Rarefaction revealed incomplete sorted-subset sequencing despite large depth.

Participating donors were healthy, HIV-negative adults free of recent acute infections or vaccinations. V was cut by 1 base and J by 9 bases, with 4 bases left in between. This CDR3 is 12 amino acids long. The germline gives CDR1 SGHAT, CDR2 FQNNGV. V gene TRBV11-2 combines with J gene TRBJ1-6; no definite D call. This TCR was sampled from a man younger than 30 in good health. The sequencing sample was made of memory CD4+ T cells sorted from blood. Indicated subset: CD45RA-negative fraction. This CDR3 is CASSLVLSPLHF. The CDR3 DNA is TGTGCCAGCAGCTTAGTGCTTTCACCCCTCCACTTT.